The TCR beta chain under discussion was sequenced for a study of monozygotic twins with inflammatory bowel disease. For every TCR library, about 3,400 ng of total RNA was used. TCRdb re-called the 5' RACE reads and gives one entry per CDR3 protein, without DNA. This sample's table has 190,000 or so distinct CDR3 sequences. Germline V gene sequence: CDR1 KGHSH, CDR2 LQKENI. CDR3 size: 14 residues. The specimen was blood. This sequence was found in a human donor with ulcerative colitis or Crohn's disease, or a healthy co-twin of an affected twin (not recorded which). The chain uses TRBV18 and TRBJ2-7; TCRdb's D call, TRBD1, is unchecked because there is no DNA. CDR3 region: CASSLGQGAGEQYF.